These 26 T cell receptor beta chains came from one sample sequenced in a study of CD4 T cells in relation to SARS-CoV-2 and coronaviruses. Clones were sequenced by immunoSEQ multiplex PCR, and TCRdb holds only the in-frame ones, with some missing. Here the sample spans 35,000 to 40,000 clones, approximately 83% being singletons. The sequencing sample was made of memory CD4+ T cells from PBMCs. All receptors come from an adult with COVID-19.

This chain joins TRBV11-1 and TRBJ1-1, with D perhaps matching TRBD1 (5 bases). The germline V gene has CDR1 SGHAT and CDR2 FQDESV (reference sequence). The CDR3 is made up of 14 amino acids. V was pared by 5 bases and J by 1 base, with 11 bases between. This CDR3 reads CASSRGRQNTEAFF. The CDR3 bases are TGTGCCAGCAGCAGGGGACGGCAGAACACTGAAGCTTTCTTT.

The chain combines TRBV24-1 with TRBJ2-2; 9 bases line up with TRBD1. This CDR3 comprises 17 residues. Germline CDR1 reads KGHDR; CDR2 reads SFDVKD. The ends lost 9 bases at V and 2 bases at J; junction bases unmatched: 12. CDR3 sequence (DNA): TGTGCCACCGCACAGACAGGGGGGGAACTCAACACCGGGGAGCTGTTTTTT. It yields the protein CATAQTGGELNTGELFF.

J is TRBJ2-1 and V is TRBV6-5, with D possibly being TRBD2 (6 bases). CDR1 and CDR2 from the germline V gene are MNHEY and SVGAGI. This CDR3 spans 12 amino acids. V lost 10 bases to trimming and J lost 10 bases, with 17 bases between them. CDR3 nucleotides: TGTGCCACCTCACGCGGGACTTCCGAGCAGTTCTTC. Protein product: CATSRGTSEQFF.

The V gene is TRBV6-5, the J gene TRBJ2-1, with TRBD2 matching over 9 bases. The trim removed 10 bases at V and 4 bases at J, leaving 5 bases unmatched. In germline, CDR1 is MNHEY, CDR2 SVGAGI. This CDR3 region has 13 residues. Here the CDR3 reads CATGLAFYNEQFF. In DNA, the CDR3 is TGTGCCACGGGACTAGCCTTTTACAATGAGCAGTTCTTC.

The chain carries TRBV29-1 and TRBJ2-7; D is possibly TRBD2 (7 bases). Trimming cost V 6 bases and J 1 base, with 19 bases left between them. The CDR3 has 15 residues. Germline CDR1 and CDR2: SQVTM and ANQGSEA. The CDR3 region has the DNA TGCAGCGTCCGGACTAGACAGGTCGGATCCTACGAGCAGTACTTC. It codes for CSVRTRQVGSYEQYF.

The rearrangement links TRBV6-6 to TRBJ2-7; 7 bases fit TRBD1. The CDR3 has 13 residues. The V and J ends lost 7 bases and 5 bases, in that order; junction bases with no gene match: 8. Germline CDR1 reads MNHNY; CDR2 reads SVGAGI (reference sequence). CDR3 nucleotides: TGTGCCAGCAAAACAGGGGCCTCGGACGAGCAGTACTTC. This encodes CASKTGASDEQYF.

The rearrangement links TRBV4-1 to TRBJ1-3; D uncertain. V lost 1 base to trimming and J lost 1 base, with 8 bases between them. The germline V gene has CDR1 MGHRA and CDR2 YSYEKL. This CDR3 spans 15 amino acids. The CDR3 protein is CASSQAIQSGNTIYF. CDR3 nucleotide sequence: TGCGCCAGCAGCCAAGCGATCCAGTCTGGAAACACCATATATTTT.

The chain combines TRBV5-1 with TRBJ1-5, with a possible D match to TRBD1 (5 bases). This CDR3 comprises 15 residues. Germline V gives CDR1 SGHRS, CDR2 YFSETQ. Between the trimmed V and J ends, which lost 4 bases and 2 bases, there was a span of 13 bases. In nucleotides, the CDR3 is TGCGCCAGCAGCCTTTCTGGGGCACGCAATCAGCCCCAGCATTTT. Translation gives CASSLSGARNQPQHF. Complete variable domain (other parts from reference TRBV5-1 and TRBJ1-5): KAGVTQTPRYLIKTRGQQVTLSCSPISGHRSVSWYQQTPGQGLQFLFEYFSETQRNKGNFPGRFSGRQFSNSRSEMNVSTLELGDSALYLCASSLSGARNQPQHFGDGTRLSIL.

The chain recombines TRBV9 with TRBJ2-5; tentatively, D is TRBD2 (5 bases). The CDR3 consists of 11 residues. From germline, CDR1 is SGDLS and CDR2 YYNGEE. Trimming stripped 3 bases from V and 7 bases from J, with 7 bases between. Written as DNA, the CDR3 is TGTGCCAGCAGCGACAGCGGGACCCAGTACTTC. Residues: CASSDSGTQYF.

The chain has TRBV3-1 (or the pseudogene TRBV3-2) and TRBJ1-2; no clear D gene. The CDR3 sequence is 13 residues long. V lost 1 base and J 4 bases, leaving 7 bases between the germline ends. Germline-derived CDR1 and CDR2 are LGHDT and YNNKEL (reference sequence). The CDR3, as DNA: TGTGCCAGCAGCCAAGGTCAACGCTATGGCTACACCTTC. This encodes CASSQGQRYGYTF.

In its sample, this clone was seen a few times. The chain is built from TRBV5-1 and TRBJ1-3; D ambiguous. CDR1 and CDR2 from the germline V gene are SGHRS and YFSETQ. V gave up 5 bases and J gave up 0 bases, with 12 bases separating them. The CDR3 contains 15 residues. This CDR3 is CASSPGEFSGNTIYF. The CDR3, as DNA: TGCGCCAGCAGTCCGGGCGAGTTCTCTGGAAACACCATATATTTT.

This clone has just one count. The V and J genes are TRBV7-9 and TRBJ2-1; D is perhaps TRBD2 (5 bases). V lost 5 bases and J 5 bases, leaving 16 bases between the germline ends. The length of the CDR3 is 15 residues. Germline assignment: CDR1 SEHNR and CDR2 FQNEAQ (reference sequence). The CDR3: CASSPDGGWHNEQFF. As DNA, the CDR3 is TGTGCCAGCAGCCCGGACGGCGGGTGGCACAATGAGCAGTTCTTC.

This chain joins TRBV19 and TRBJ2-7; TRBD1 matches 9 bases. Germline CDR1 and CDR2: LNHDA and SQIVND (reference sequence). This CDR3 has 14 amino acids. V lost 4 bases, J lost 1 base, and 2 bases stayed unmatched. The CDR3 bases are TGTGCCAGTAGTAGAGACAGGGGGTCCTACGAGCAGTACTTC. Its protein product is CASSRDRGSYEQYF.

This chain connects TRBV7-2 to TRBJ2-1, with TRBD2 matching over 10 bases. Germline assignment: CDR1 SGHTA and CDR2 FQGNSA. V trimming: 4 bases; J trimming: 9 bases; junction bases outside the gene matches: 9. This CDR3 is built from 15 residues. CDR3 in DNA: TGTGCCAGCAGCTCTTATAGCGGGAGGATGAGTGAGCAGTTCTTC. Its protein is CASSSYSGRMSEQFF.

The V call is TRBV9, the J call TRBJ1-5, with 7 nucleotides matching TRBD1. The CDR3 covers 14 residues. Germline CDR1 and CDR2: SGDLS and YYNGEE. Germline trimming cut 2 bases from V and 3 bases from J; bases unmatched to any gene: 2. The chain's CDR3 is CASSVGQNNQPQHF. The CDR3 nucleotides are TGTGCCAGCAGCGTGGGACAGAACAATCAGCCCCAGCATTTT.

The gene calls are TRBV5-4 and TRBJ2-7, with 11 bases that match TRBD2. This CDR3 comprises 16 residues. V shed 0 bases, J shed 1 base, and the junction held 3 bases outside the gene matches. Germline values: CDR1 SGHNT, CDR2 YYREEE (reference sequence). DNA for the CDR3: TGTGCCAGCAGCTTGGGACTAGCGGGGACTTCCTACGAGCAGTACTTC. Residues: CASSLGLAGTSYEQYF. The whole variable domain, filled in from reference TRBV5-4 and TRBJ2-7, reads ETGVTQSPTHLIKTRGQQVTLRCSSQSGHNTVSWYQQALGQGPQFIFQYYREEENGRGNFPPRFSGLQFPNYSSELNVNALELDDSALYLCASSLGLAGTSYEQYFGPGTRLTVT.

The CDR3 DNA follows: TGTGCCAGCAGCCTCTCCCCAGCAATAGATACGCAGTATTTT. This encodes CASSLSPAIDTQYF. The chain couples TRBV7-3 to TRBJ2-3; D gene ambiguous. This CDR3 is 14 amino acids long. Trimming left V 5 bases short and J 5 bases short, with 14 bases between. Germline CDR1 reads SGHTA; CDR2 reads FQGTGA.

The chain joins TRBV6-6 to TRBJ1-1; unclear D gene. There are 10 residues in the CDR3. Germline V lookup: CDR1 MNHNY, CDR2 SVGAGI (reference sequence). Trimming shortened V by 9 bases and J by 8 bases, and 10 bases separated the two germline ends. CDR3 region: CASYLREAFF. The CDR3 nucleotides are TGTGCCAGTTACCTCAGGGAAGCTTTCTTT.

This clone was recorded a few times. The V and J genes are TRBV12-5 and TRBJ2-1; 9 nucleotides align to TRBD1. CDR1 and CDR2 from the germline V gene are LGHNT and FRNRAP. The V gene end was trimmed by 2 bases and the J gene end by 8 bases; junction bases not matched to a gene: 13. This CDR3 region has 17 residues. CDR3 loop: CASGLTPNRDRVDEQFF. The CDR3 bases are TGTGCTAGTGGTTTGACCCCAAACCGGGACAGGGTTGATGAGCAGTTCTTC.

The chain employs TRBV19 and TRBJ2-2; 12 nucleotides agree with TRBD2. J lost 0 bases, V lost 5 bases, and 13 bases had no gene match. This CDR3 comprises 20 residues. CDR1 and CDR2 from the germline V gene are LNHDA and SQIVND (reference sequence). DNA of the CDR3: TGTGCCAGTAGTTCTCGACTAGCGGGAGTGTTTACGGCGAACACCGGGGAGCTGTTTTTT. This sequence encodes CASSSRLAGVFTANTGELFF.

This rearrangement joins TRBV10-3 to TRBJ1-1; possible D gene TRBD1, 6 bases. The CDR3 consists of 12 residues. Per the germline V gene, CDR1 is ENHRY and CDR2 is SYGVKD. V lost 4 bases to trimming and J lost 10 bases, with 13 bases between them. The CDR3: CAISGGPLRAFF. The CDR3 DNA sequence: TGTGCCATCAGTGGGGGGCCCCTACGAGCTTTCTTT.

V gene TRBV21-1 combines with J gene TRBJ2-7; TRBD2, the table's D call, was not compared with the DNA. TRBV21-1 is a documented pseudogene. This CDR3 spans 13 amino acids. The CDR3 loop is CASSFPGLLEQYF. CDR3 nucleotide sequence: TGTGCCAGCAGCTTCCCGGGACTATTGGAGCAGTACTTC.

In its sample, this clone was seen a few times. The chain combines TRBV27 with TRBJ1-2; 9 bases map to TRBD1. J gave up 6 bases and V 3 bases, and 2 bases lay outside the gene matches. CDR3 length: 13 amino acids. CDR1 and CDR2 from the germline V gene are MNHEY and SMNVEV (reference sequence). In DNA, the CDR3 is TGTGCCAGCAGTTTTAGACAGGGGGATGGCTACACCTTC. Protein: CASSFRQGDGYTF.

The genes are TRBV20-1 and TRBJ2-5; D perhaps matches TRBD2 (6 bases). The CDR3 runs to 10 residues. The germline CDR1 and CDR2 sequences are DFQATT and SNEGSKA (reference sequence). V was trimmed by 7 bases and J by 5 bases, leaving 8 bases between them. CDR3 amino acids: CSEGRETQYF. The CDR3 DNA is TGCAGTGAGGGGAGGGAGACCCAGTACTTC.

The genes are TRBV27 and TRBJ2-1, with 13 bases matching TRBD2. The CDR3 consists of 17 residues. The trim removed 3 bases at V and 5 bases at J, leaving 7 bases unmatched. Germline V gene lookup returns CDR1 MNHEY and CDR2 SMNVEV (reference sequence). The CDR3 DNA reads as TGTGCCAGCAGTTTCCGACCAGGGACTAGCGGGAACAATGAGCAGTTCTTC. Amino acids: CASSFRPGTSGNNEQFF.

Worth noting for this clone: The junction shows a germline mismatch at one end, possibly a read error. V gene TRBV15 combines with J gene TRBJ2-1, with TRBD2 identical over 11 bases. From germline, CDR1 is LNHNV and CDR2 YYDKDF (reference sequence). This CDR3 has 16 amino acids. The CDR3 sequence: CATSRGGTSGSNGQFF. The CDR3 DNA is TGTGCCACCAGCAGAGGGGGGACTAGCGGCTCCAATGGGCAGTTCTTC.